The 5 T cell receptor beta chains presented below share a single source sample, sequenced in a study of OX40 agonist ivuxolimab in advanced cancers. Repertoires were generated with immunoSEQ multiplex PCR, while TCRdb's copy carries only in-frame clones and drops some. The data hold more than 85,000 clones, with roughly 83% observed a single time. This material consisted of CD4+ or CD8+ T cells sorted from blood, taken in a trial of the OX40 agonist ivuxolimab. Every receptor here comes from an adult with an advanced solid tumor such as melanoma, head and neck, liver or kidney cancer.

The CDR3 region has the DNA TGTGCCAGCAGTGAAGTCGGACAGAAGGCTTTCTTT. It is translated as CASSEVGQKAFF. V is TRBV2 and J is TRBJ1-1, with TRBD1 as a possible D gene (6 bases). Germline V gene data show CDR1 as SNHLY and CDR2 as FYNNEI. The CDR3 length is 12 residues. V was shortened by 1 base and J by 11 bases, with 11 bases between the two germline ends. Supplemented by reference TRBV2 and TRBJ1-1, the full variable domain reads EPEVTQTPSHQVTQMGQEVILRCVPISNHLYFYWYRQILGQKVEFLVSFYNNEISEKSEIFDDQFSVERPDGSNFTLKIRSTKLEDSAMYFCASSEVGQKAFFGQGTRLTVV.

V is TRBV4-1 and J is TRBJ2-7, with 8 nucleotides matching TRBD1. This CDR3 spans 14 amino acids. V dropped 3 bases and J dropped 3; count of bases not matched to a gene: 4. Germline loops: CDR1 MGHRA, CDR2 YSYEKL. The CDR3 protein is CASSHPGQGYEQYF. The CDR3 nucleotides read TGCGCCAGCAGCCATCCCGGACAGGGCTACGAGCAGTACTTC.

This clone has a count of ten or more. The chain recombines TRBV28 with TRBJ1-6; D is unclear. The germline gives CDR1 MDHEN, CDR2 SYDVKM. V was trimmed by 2 bases and J by 7 bases, leaving 6 bases between them. This CDR3 comprises 13 residues. The CDR3 nucleotides read TGTGCCAGCAGTTTAGCGCCGAATTCACCCCTCCACTTT. Translated, it gives CASSLAPNSPLHF.

The chain joins TRBV18 to TRBJ2-1; 7 bases match TRBD1. CDR3 length: 16 residues. V dropped 3 bases and J dropped 0; count of bases not matched to a gene: 5. Germline V lookup: CDR1 KGHSH, CDR2 LQKENI. The CDR3 sequence is CASSPERTGSYNEQFF. CDR3 sequence (DNA): TGTGCCAGCTCACCGGAAAGGACAGGCTCCTACAATGAGCAGTTCTTC.

This rearrangement joins TRBV6-1 to TRBJ2-1, with 12 bases lining up with TRBD2. The J segment lost 4 bases and the V segment lost 4 bases, leaving 5 bases of the junction unmatched. The CDR3 is made up of 16 amino acids. CDR1 is MNHNS, CDR2 SASEGT, per germline. The CDR3 nucleotides read TGTGCCAGCAGTGCAAGACTAGCGGGGGTATACAATGAGCAGTTCTTC. Encoded protein: CASSARLAGVYNEQFF.